This T cell receptor beta chain was identified in a study of T cell responses to AZD1222 COVID-19 vaccine. For the study at large: It was second doses at about 4 or about 12 weeks that were pooled.

Comment on this clone: Its antigen is undetermined.

Assay: immunoSEQ multiplex PCR; the TCRdb copy retains only in-frame clones and omits some. The sample lists approximately 140,000 clones, around 89% occurring once. The CDR3 contains 17 residues. The V gene's germline CDR1 is KGHSH and CDR2 LQKENI. The V and J ends lost 6 bases and 3 bases respectively, with 21 bases between them. Study-wide results and limits: Across spike, vaccine-associated CD4 TCRs were found, dominant at 160-218 and 743-854. The sample set comprised mostly white British donors with more females, and clonal diversity was possibly underestimated.

V usage is TRBV18 and J usage is TRBJ1-3; possible D gene TRBD1, 5 bases. Sequenced here: peripheral blood, sampled on day 0 of AZD1222 vaccination. This clonotype was sampled from an adult in good health. This chain's CDR3 is CASSPGGPPGSGNTIYF. Here the CDR3 DNA reads TGTGCCAGCTCTCCGGGTGGCCCCCCAGGGAGTGGAAACACCATATATTTT.